This entry lists 2 T cell receptor beta chains sequenced from one sample in a study of T cell responses to AZD1222 COVID-19 vaccine. Produced via immunoSEQ multiplex PCR; TCRdb's table is partial and in-frame only. The sample includes over 100,000 clones, approximately 90% of them seen just once. This sample comprised peripheral blood, obtained on day 0 of AZD1222 vaccination. These receptors were obtained from an adult in good health.

The chain carries TRBV24-1 and TRBJ1-5; 8 positions agree with TRBD1. V trimming: 6 bases; J trimming: 3 bases; junction bases outside the gene matches: 18. Germline lookup yields CDR1 KGHDR and CDR2 SFDVKD. CDR3 size: 19 residues. CDR3 nucleotides: TGTGCCACCAGTACCACGGGAATCCTGGACAGGGCTAACAATCAGCCCCAGCATTTT. Translating it yields CATSTTGILDRANNQPQHF.

The chain employs TRBV4-1 and TRBJ2-7; tentative D call: TRBD1 (6 bases). Germline lookup yields CDR1 MGHRA and CDR2 YSYEKL. The CDR3 is 13 amino acids. Trimming cost V 3 bases and J 2 bases, with 8 bases left between them. The CDR3: CASSHGQTYEQYF. The CDR3 DNA is TGCGCCAGCAGCCACGGACAGACCTACGAGCAGTACTTC.